The rows below give T cell receptor beta chains drawn from one sample of a study of cytomegalovirus exposure and HLA in healthy donors. Sequencing was performed with immunoSEQ multiplex PCR; in TCRdb, only in-frame clones are kept and a portion is missing. Among 90,000 to 130,000 clones, around 95% were seen once, and the ten largest hold roughly 0.66%. Material for sequencing was PBMCs. These receptors were obtained from a woman between 18 and 30 years old in good health and CMV-seronegative. The CDR3 runs from the conserved cysteine through the conserved F or W. Each record gives: J gene, D gene, CDR3 length, V gene, clone size, CDR3 DNA, CDR3 protein. D genes are given only for firm matches. Not all rows give a size; the values are once, few, many and, for expanded clones, a class.

TRBJ1-1,NA,16,TRBV18,NA,TGTGCCAGCTCACACGGCGGGATCGGGGGGAACACTGAAGCTTTCTTT,CASSHGGIGGNTEAFF
TRBJ1-1,NA,15,TRBV4-1,NA,TGCGCCAGCAGCCAAGATGGGGCAGGCCCCACTGAAGCTTTCTTT,CASSQDGAGPTEAFF
TRBJ2-2,TRBD2,19,TRBV2,NA,TGTGCCAGCAGTGAGATGGCTCCCATAGCGGGGGGCCCCACCGGGGAGCTGTTTTTT,CASSEMAPIAGGPTGELFF
TRBJ1-1,NA,15,TRBV7-9,NA,TGTGCCAGCAGCTTTAGACAGGCAGCGTTAAATGAAGCTTTCTTT,CASSFRQAALNEAFF
TRBJ1-5,TRBD1,15,TRBV28,NA,TGTGCCAGCAGGTCCGACAGGGGGGGAAATCAGCCCCAGCATTTT,CASRSDRGGNQPQHF
TRBJ2-7,NA,12,TRBV11-2,NA,TGTGCCAGCAGCTTTAACAGCTACGAGCAGTACTTC,CASSFNSYEQYF
TRBJ2-7,NA,13,TRBV28,NA,TGTGCCAGCAGTTTACTCGACTCCCACGAGCAGTACTTC,CASSLLDSHEQYF
TRBJ1-5,NA,16,TRBV4-1,NA,TGCGCCAGCAGCCAAGATCCAGGACAGAGAAATCAGCCCCAGCATTTT,CASSQDPGQRNQPQHF
TRBJ2-7,TRBD2,15,TRBV6-5,NA,TGTGCCAGCAGTTACTCGGGACTAGCGGGGGGAGAGCAGTACTTC,CASSYSGLAGGEQYF
TRBJ2-7,TRBD2,17,TRBV7-9,NA,TGTGCCAGCAGCCAAGGGGGTGCGAGCGGGGGGGCGTCTGAGCAGTACTTC,CASSQGGASGGASEQYF
TRBJ2-3,TRBD2,16,TRBV11-1,NA,TGTGCCAGCAGCCCCGGGGCTCGGGGGGGCTCAGATACGCAGTATTTT,CASSPGARGGSDTQYF
TRBJ2-7,TRBD1,14,TRBV19,once,TGTGCCAGTAGCCTCGGGACAGGGGTCGTCGAGCAGTACTTC,CASSLGTGVVEQYF
TRBJ1-4,TRBD1,16,TRBV4-3,NA,TGCGCCAGCAGCCAAGATCCCCCGGGACAGGGAAGAAAACTGTTTTTT,CASSQDPPGQGRKLFF
TRBJ2-1,NA,16,TRBV4-1,NA,TGCGCCAGCAGCCAAGAAGGGCGGGGGCCGTACAATGAGCAGTTCTTC,CASSQEGRGPYNEQFF
TRBJ2-7,TRBD2,15,TRBV18,NA,TGTGCCAGCTCACCGGGGGGAGGGGTGAGAAACGAGCAGTACTTC,CASSPGGGVRNEQYF
TRBJ1-4,NA,13,TRBV5-1,NA,TGCGCCAGCAGACAAACAGATTTCGAAAAACTGTTTTTT,CASRQTDFEKLFF
TRBJ1-3,NA,14,TRBV18,NA,TGTGCCAGCTCACCCCTCGAGGGAGGAAACACCATATATTTT,CASSPLEGGNTIYF
TRBJ2-1,TRBD1,18,TRBV5-6,NA,TGTGCCAGCAGCCAAAACAGGGGCTGGGGAAGCTCCTACAATGAGCAGTTCTTC,CASSQNRGWGSSYNEQFF
TRBJ2-5,NA,15,TRBV7-8,NA,TGTGCCAGCAGCATTACTTTGGAACAGGGAGAGACCCAGTACTTC,CASSITLEQGETQYF
TRBJ2-1,TRBD2,18,TRBV4-2,NA,TGTGCCAGCAGCCAAAGTTTGAGCGGGGGGAGCTCCTACAATGAGCAGTTCTTC,CASSQSLSGGSSYNEQFF
TRBJ1-5,TRBD1,15,TRBV28,NA,TGTGCCAGCAGTTTCAGCGGGACAGGGGTTTGGCCCCAGCATTTT,CASSFSGTGVWPQHF
TRBJ1-6,TRBD1,15,TRBV6-1,NA,TGTGCCAGCAGTGTCTGGACAGGGTCAAATTCACCCCTCCACTTT,CASSVWTGSNSPLHF
TRBJ1-3,NA,13,TRBV28,NA,TGTGCCAGCAGCACAGGGCCCGGAAACACCATATATTTT,CASSTGPGNTIYF
TRBJ1-4,NA,12,TRBV28,once,TGTGCCACCGTAGGGGGAAATGAAAAACTGTTTTTT,CATVGGNEKLFF
TRBJ2-3,NA,13,TRBV11-1,NA,TGTGCCAGCAGCTTTTATGGCACAGATACGCAGTATTTT,CASSFYGTDTQYF
TRBJ2-7,TRBD2,15,TRBV11-3,NA,TGTGCCAGCAGCCCACCGACTAGCGGGGTAAACGAGCAGTACTTC,CASSPPTSGVNEQYF
TRBJ1-5,NA,16,TRBV13,NA,TGTGCCAGCAGAACTCCGACAGGATATTTGAATCAGCCCCAGCATTTT,CASRTPTGYLNQPQHF
TRBJ2-5,TRBD1,14,TRBV5-5,NA,TGTGCCAGCAGCTTACAGGGGGCTGAAGAGACCCAGTACTTC,CASSLQGAEETQYF
TRBJ2-2,TRBD2,16,TRBV6-5,NA,TGTGCCAGCAGTTCCCGGACTAGCGGGGCTACCGGGGAGCTGTTTTTT,CASSSRTSGATGELFF
TRBJ2-3,NA,15,TRBV6-1,NA,TGTGCCAGCAGTGAATCGGGGGTCGGAACAGATACGCAGTATTTT,CASSESGVGTDTQYF
TRBJ2-2,TRBD2,18,TRBV5-1,NA,TGCGCCAGCAGCCCGGGACTAGCGGGGGGGCCCAACACCGGGGAGCTGTTTTTT,CASSPGLAGGPNTGELFF
TRBJ2-7,TRBD2,14,TRBV5-4,NA,TGTGCCAGCAGCTTCAGCGGGGGTTCCTACGAGCAGTACTTC,CASSFSGGSYEQYF
TRBJ2-2,TRBD2,16,TRBV19,once,TGTGCCAGTAGTCTTATAGCGGGGGCCCTAGGCGGGGAGCTGTTTTTT,CASSLIAGALGGELFF
TRBJ1-5,TRBD1,14,TRBV6-1,NA,TGTGCCAGCAGTGAACCGGGACAGAGACAGCCCCAGCATTTT,CASSEPGQRQPQHF
TRBJ2-5,TRBD1,17,TRBV4-2,NA,TGTGCCAGCAGCCAACCTGGATTGAGACAGGGGGAAAAGACCCAGTACTTC,CASSQPGLRQGEKTQYF
TRBJ2-7,TRBD1,15,TRBV5-6,NA,TGTGCCAGCAGCCTTGGGACAGGGGCCCTCTCCGAGCAGTACTTC,CASSLGTGALSEQYF
TRBJ2-2,TRBD2,15,TRBV7-8,NA,TGTGCCAGCAGGGATCTAGCGGGGGGCGCCGGGGAGCTGTTTTTT,CASRDLAGGAGELFF
TRBJ1-1,NA,14,TRBV28,NA,TGTGCCAGCAGCAGGGGAAGTAGGGTGGGTGAAGCTTTCTTT,CASSRGSRVGEAFF
TRBJ2-5,NA,14,TRBV7-8,NA,TGTGCCAGCAGCTTAGATCCGGCCAGGGAGACCCAGTACTTC,CASSLDPARETQYF
TRBJ2-2,NA,15,TRBV4-2,NA,TGTGCCAGCAGCCAAGTGGAGCGGAACACCGGGGAGCTGTTTTTT,CASSQVERNTGELFF
TRBJ1-2,NA,13,TRBV28,NA,TGTGCCAGCAGTTTGGAGGCATTCTATGGCTACACCTTC,CASSLEAFYGYTF
TRBJ2-5,NA,12,TRBV29-1,once,TGCAGCGTTGACAGCGTCCAAGAGACCCAGTACTTC,CSVDSVQETQYF
TRBJ2-2,TRBD2,16,TRBV9,NA,TGTGCCAGCAGCGTAGGACTAGCGGAGTTTACCGGGGAGCTGTTTTTT,CASSVGLAEFTGELFF
TRBJ2-5,NA,14,TRBV5-4,NA,TGTGCCAGCAGCTTTTTAGCGACCAAAGAGACCCAGTACTTC,CASSFLATKETQYF
TRBJ1-1,NA,14,TRBV5-1,NA,TGCGCCAGCAGCTCGGACACCACGAACACTGAAGCTTTCTTT,CASSSDTTNTEAFF
TRBJ2-5,TRBD2,14,TRBV28,NA,TGTGCCAGCAGTCCCCCCGGGGGGGGAGAGACCCAGTACTTC,CASSPPGGGETQYF